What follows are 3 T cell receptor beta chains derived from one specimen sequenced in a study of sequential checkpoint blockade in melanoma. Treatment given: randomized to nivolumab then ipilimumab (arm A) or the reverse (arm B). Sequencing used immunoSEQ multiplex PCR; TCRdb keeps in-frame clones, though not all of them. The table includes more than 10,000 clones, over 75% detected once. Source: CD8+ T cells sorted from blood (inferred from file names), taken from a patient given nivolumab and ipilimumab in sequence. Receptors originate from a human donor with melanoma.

The CDR3: CASRVWGPVAEAFF. CDR3 bases: TGTGCCAGCAGGGTCTGGGGGCCGGTAGCTGAAGCTTTCTTT. This chain links TRBV28 with TRBJ1-1; D perhaps matches TRBD1 (6 bases). This CDR3 is built from 14 residues. Germline V CDR1 and CDR2: MDHEN, SYDVKM. The V end lost 6 bases, the J end lost 6 bases, and 17 bases lay between the germline ends. The full variable domain, rest sourced from reference TRBV28 and TRBJ1-1, is DVKVTQSSRYLVKRTGEKVFLECVQDMDHENMFWYRQDPGLGLRLIYFSYDVKMKEKGDIPEGYSVSREKKERFSLILESASTNQTSMYLCASRVWGPVAEAFFGQGTRLTVV.

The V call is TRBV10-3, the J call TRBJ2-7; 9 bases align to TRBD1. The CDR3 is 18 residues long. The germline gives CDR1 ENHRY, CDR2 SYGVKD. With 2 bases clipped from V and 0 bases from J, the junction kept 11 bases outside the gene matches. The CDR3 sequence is CAISEVTGGKWSSYEQYF. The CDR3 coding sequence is TGTGCCATCAGTGAGGTTACAGGGGGCAAGTGGAGCTCCTACGAGCAGTACTTC.

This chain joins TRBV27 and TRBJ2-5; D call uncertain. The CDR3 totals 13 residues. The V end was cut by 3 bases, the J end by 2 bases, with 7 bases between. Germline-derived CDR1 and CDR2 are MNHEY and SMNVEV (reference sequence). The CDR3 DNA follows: TGTGCCAGCAGTTTCGATACACAAGAGACCCAGTACTTC. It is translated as CASSFDTQETQYF.